Listed below are T cell receptor beta chains from one sample, sequenced in a study of preoperative IRX-2 immunotherapy in early breast cancer. Measured with immunoSEQ multiplex PCR; TCRdb has only the in-frame clones, and not every one. The sample lists about 89,000 clones, 86% occurring once. Sequencing used tumor tissue, obtained after IRX-2 immunotherapy. These receptors originate from a human donor with breast cancer. CDR3s include the opening cysteine and the closing phenylalanine or tryptophan. D genes are given only for firm matches. Clone size is stated in some rows and not others, as once, few, many or a class when expanded.

J gene,D gene,clone size,V gene,CDR3 DNA,CDR3 protein
TRBJ2-3,NA,NA,TRBV19,TGTGCCAGCTCCCCAGATTTTAGCACAGATACGCAGTATTTT,CASSPDFSTDTQYF
TRBJ1-5,NA,NA,TRBV27,TGTGCCAGCAGTCCGGCGGGGATCTCCAATCAGCCCCAGCATTTT,CASSPAGISNQPQHF
TRBJ1-1,NA,once,TRBV6-4,TGTGCCAGCAGTAAGGGGGAGGGCAGGGGATACACTGAAGCTTTCTTT,CASSKGEGRGYTEAFF
TRBJ1-2,NA,NA,TRBV6-8,TGTGCCAGCAGTAAAACAGGGAGGAACTATGGCTACACCTTC,CASSKTGRNYGYTF
TRBJ2-6,TRBD1,once,TRBV19,TGTGCCAGTAGTAGTGACAGGGCCCCTGGGGCCAACGTCCTGACTTTC,CASSSDRAPGANVLTF
TRBJ2-6,TRBD1,NA,TRBV18,TGTGCCAGCTCAGGGACAGGATCTGGGGCCAACGTCCTGACTTTC,CASSGTGSGANVLTF
TRBJ2-2,NA,NA,TRBV7-1,TGTGCCAGCAGTCTAGGTGCGGTCGGGGAGCTGTTTTTT,CASSLGAVGELFF
TRBJ2-1,NA,NA,TRBV5-1,TGCGCCAGCAGCTTGCAGGGTTCGGGGAATGAGCAGTTCTTC,CASSLQGSGNEQFF
TRBJ2-7,NA,NA,TRBV11-1,TGTGCCAGCAGCTTGTTCGGTGATACCTACGAGCAGTACTTC,CASSLFGDTYEQYF
TRBJ1-1,NA,NA,TRBV10-1,TGCGCCAGCAGGCAAGGGCTGAACACTGAAGCTTTCTTT,CASRQGLNTEAFF
TRBJ1-2,NA,NA,TRBV6-8,TGTGCCAGCAGACCGGACAGAAGGCAAAGTATCTATGGCTACACCTTC,CASRPDRRQSIYGYTF
TRBJ1-5,NA,NA,TRBV28,TGTGCCAGCAGTTTGCCGCAGACGTTCCAGCCCCAGCATTTT,CASSLPQTFQPQHF
TRBJ1-2,NA,NA,TRBV11-3,TGTGCCAGCAGCTTTGCGGCAGGACCATATGGCTACACCTTC,CASSFAAGPYGYTF
TRBJ1-2,TRBD1,NA,TRBV29-1,TGCAGCGTCGGGACAGGGACTAACTATGGCTACACCTTC,CSVGTGTNYGYTF
TRBJ2-5,NA,NA,TRBV30,TGTGCCTGGAGTGTACTTCAAGAGGGCAGGTACCAAGAGACCCAGTACTTC,CAWSVLQEGRYQETQYF
TRBJ2-1,TRBD2,NA,TRBV18,TGTGCCAGCTCACCCGCCTCTAGCGGGAGGCTAACGGGAAATGAGCAGTTCTTC,CASSPASSGRLTGNEQFF
TRBJ2-7,NA,NA,TRBV19,TGTGCCAGTAAAGAAGGGTCTTCCTACGAGCAGTACTTC,CASKEGSSYEQYF
TRBJ1-1,NA,NA,TRBV28,TGTGCCAGCAGTTCCCCGGGGGGGCATACTGAAGCTTTCTTT,CASSSPGGHTEAFF
TRBJ1-3,NA,once,TRBV7-8,TGTGCCAGCAGCTTCGGGAGCGGAAACACCATATATTTT,CASSFGSGNTIYF
TRBJ2-7,NA,NA,TRBV7-5,TGTGCCAGCAGCTACAACCGGGACACGCGCTCCTACGAGCAGTACTTC,CASSYNRDTRSYEQYF
TRBJ1-3,NA,NA,TRBV7-5,TGTGCCAGCAGCCAAGGGACAAGAGGAAACACCATATATTTT,CASSQGTRGNTIYF
TRBJ2-1,NA,NA,TRBV12-5,TGTGCCAGCACCCAGAGTCTCGGGGAATCCTACAATGAGCAGTTCTTC,CASTQSLGESYNEQFF
TRBJ2-4,NA,once,TRBV6-8,TGTGCCAGCGGAGGGGCGCTAGCCAAAAACATTCAGTACTTC,CASGGALAKNIQYF
TRBJ2-3,TRBD2,NA,TRBV6-8,TGTGCCAGCAGTAGTAGCGGGAGTCGTCGGACAGATACGCAGTATTTT,CASSSSGSRRTDTQYF
TRBJ1-2,TRBD1,NA,TRBV11-3,TGTGCCAGCAGCGGAGATTCTTTCAAGGACAGGGATAGAAACTATGGCTACACCTTC,CASSGDSFKDRDRNYGYTF
TRBJ1-1,TRBD1,NA,TRBV5-1,TGCGCCAGCAGCCTCTCCGGGACAGTGAACACTGAAGCTTTCTTT,CASSLSGTVNTEAFF
TRBJ2-3,NA,NA,TRBV30,TGTGCCTGGAGTTGGAGTTGGGATACGCAGTATTTT,CAWSWSWDTQYF
TRBJ1-3,TRBD1,NA,TRBV5-1,TGCGCCAGCAGCCCGGGACAGGGGGCGACTGGAAACACCATATATTTT,CASSPGQGATGNTIYF
TRBJ2-1,TRBD2,NA,TRBV28,TGTGCCAGCAGTTCCCCCTTTGGCGGGAGTAATGAGCAGTTCTTC,CASSSPFGGSNEQFF
TRBJ2-1,NA,NA,TRBV1,TGCGCCAGCAGCCAAGAAACCTCCCGGCGCAATGAGCAGTTCTTC,CASSQETSRRNEQFF
TRBJ2-3,NA,NA,TRBV29-1,TGCAGCGGAATCGAAGGGTACAATCGGGCCGCTTCTTTAGGGACAGATACGCAGTATTTT,CSGIEGYNRAASLGTDTQYF
TRBJ2-3,TRBD2,NA,TRBV5-1,TGCGCCAGCAACTCTCCGGGGACTACCACAGATACGCAGTATTTT,CASNSPGTTTDTQYF
TRBJ1-4,NA,medium-sized,TRBV19,TGTGCCAGTAAGGCCCTTAACAGAGCAACTAATGAAAAACTGTTTTTT,CASKALNRATNEKLFF
TRBJ1-5,TRBD1,NA,TRBV19,TGTGCCTGTAAGGGGGCCCGGGCCTATAGCAATCAGCCCCAGCATTTT,CACKGARAYSNQPQHF
TRBJ1-4,NA,few,TRBV7-2,TGTGCCAGCAGCCCTCGGGGGAGTAATGAAAAACTGTTTTTT,CASSPRGSNEKLFF
TRBJ1-5,TRBD1,NA,TRBV28,TGTGCCAGCAGTTCACAGGGGGTGGGGAGTAATCAGCCCCAGCATTTT,CASSSQGVGSNQPQHF
TRBJ1-1,NA,NA,TRBV19,TGTGCCAGTAGTACCCCAGGGTTTATTAGGACTGAAGCTTTCTTT,CASSTPGFIRTEAFF
TRBJ1-2,NA,NA,TRBV7-7,TGTGCCAGCAGCTTAAATCCCGACCCTACAGGGTTTGGCTACACCTTC,CASSLNPDPTGFGYTF
TRBJ1-1,NA,NA,TRBV6-8,TGTGCCAGCAGTTATGTCCTGGGAGGGAACACTGAAGCTTTCTTT,CASSYVLGGNTEAFF
TRBJ2-1,TRBD1,NA,TRBV7-6,TGTGCCAGCGAAGACCGGTGGACAGGGGTCAATGAGCAGTTCTTC,CASEDRWTGVNEQFF
TRBJ1-1,TRBD1,NA,TRBV19,TGTGCCAGTAAGGAGGGGGCTATGAACACTGAAGCTTTCTTT,CASKEGAMNTEAFF
TRBJ1-1,NA,NA,TRBV29-1,TGCAGCGTTGGGAAAGGGACGGCTGAAGCTTTCTTT,CSVGKGTAEAFF
TRBJ2-7,NA,once,TRBV11-3,TGTGCCAGCAGCTTAGGGCGCGGGTCGGGCGAGCAGTACTTC,CASSLGRGSGEQYF
TRBJ2-5,TRBD1,NA,TRBV28,TGTGCCAGCAGTTTACGTGCCTCTAGGACAGGGCGGCAAGAGACCCAGTACTTC,CASSLRASRTGRQETQYF
TRBJ1-1,NA,NA,TRBV11-3,TGTGCCAGCAGGCCCGTCCTCAGGGACACTGAAGCTTTCTTT,CASRPVLRDTEAFF
TRBJ2-3,TRBD2,NA,TRBV10-2,TGCGCCAGCGGTGACGTACTAGCGGGTACAGATACGCAGTATTTT,CASGDVLAGTDTQYF
TRBJ2-1,TRBD1,NA,TRBV5-1,TGCGCCAGCAGCTTGGTCCGGGACAGCTCCTACAATGAGCAGTTCTTC,CASSLVRDSSYNEQFF
TRBJ1-2,NA,NA,TRBV5-1,TGCGCCAGCAGCTTGGGCACAGGGCCCTATGGCTACACCTTC,CASSLGTGPYGYTF
TRBJ2-2,NA,NA,TRBV15,TGTGCCACCAGCGATCAGCTAGCGTTGGGGGAGCTGTTTTTT,CATSDQLALGELFF
TRBJ2-7,NA,NA,TRBV5-1,TGCGCCAGCAGCTCTTCTGAACTCTCCTACGAGCAGTACTTC,CASSSSELSYEQYF
TRBJ1-1,NA,NA,TRBV9,TGTGCCAGCGGCAGGAGTCAAATGACTGAAGCTTTCTTT,CASGRSQMTEAFF